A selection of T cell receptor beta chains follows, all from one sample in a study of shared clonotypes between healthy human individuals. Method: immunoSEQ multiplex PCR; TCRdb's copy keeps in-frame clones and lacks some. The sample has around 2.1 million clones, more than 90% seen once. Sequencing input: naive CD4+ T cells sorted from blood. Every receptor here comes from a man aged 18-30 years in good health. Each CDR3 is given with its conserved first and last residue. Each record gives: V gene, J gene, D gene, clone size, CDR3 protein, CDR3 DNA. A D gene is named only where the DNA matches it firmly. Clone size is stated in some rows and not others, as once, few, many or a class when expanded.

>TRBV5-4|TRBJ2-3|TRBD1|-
CASSLAGRDRGTDTQYF
TGTGCCAGCAGCTTGGCGGGCCGGGACAGGGGTACAGATACGCAGTATTTT
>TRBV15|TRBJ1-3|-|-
CATSRDPGGGAYGNTIYF
TGTGCCACCAGCAGAGATCCTGGCGGGGGGGCGTATGGAAACACCATATATTTT
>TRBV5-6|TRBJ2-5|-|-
CASRLRIRETQYF
TGTGCCAGCAGACTCAGGATCCGGGAGACCCAGTACTTC
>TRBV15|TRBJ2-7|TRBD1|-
CATSGTVLSYEQYF
TGTGCCACCAGCGGGACAGTACTCTCCTACGAGCAGTACTTC
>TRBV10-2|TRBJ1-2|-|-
CASSEGYGYTF
TGCGCCAGCAGTGAGGGGTATGGCTACACCTTC
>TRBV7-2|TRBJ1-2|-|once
CASSSTAYGYTF
TGTGCCAGCAGCTCAACAGCCTATGGCTACACCTTC
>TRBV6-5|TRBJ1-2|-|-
CASSYDSAGANYGYTF
TGTGCCAGCAGTTACGATTCGGCAGGCGCTAACTATGGCTACACCTTC
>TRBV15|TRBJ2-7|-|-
CATSRDLGLAYEQYF
TGTGCCACCAGCAGAGATCTGGGTTTAGCCTACGAGCAGTACTTC
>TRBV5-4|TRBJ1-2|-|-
CASSLRFSLMESGANYGYTF
TGTGCCAGCAGCTTACGTTTTAGCTTAATGGAATCGGGGGCTAACTATGGCTACACCTTC
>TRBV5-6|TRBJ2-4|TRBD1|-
CASSSGTGLAKNIQYF
TGTGCCAGCAGCTCCGGGACAGGTCTAGCCAAAAACATTCAGTACTTC
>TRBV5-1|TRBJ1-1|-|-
CASRQEDRGTEAFF
TGCGCCAGCAGGCAAGAGGACAGAGGGACTGAAGCTTTCTTT
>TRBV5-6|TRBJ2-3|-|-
CASSLGTVASTDTQYF
TGTGCCAGCAGCTTGGGGACTGTAGCTAGCACAGATACGCAGTATTTT
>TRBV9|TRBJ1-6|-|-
CASSVGGQDNSPLHF
TGTGCCAGCAGCGTAGGGGGCCAGGACAATTCACCCCTCCACTTT
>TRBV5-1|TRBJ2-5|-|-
CASSSSGAVETQYF
TGCGCCAGCAGCTCCTCGGGAGCGGTAGAGACCCAGTACTTC
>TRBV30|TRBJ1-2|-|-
CAWSVLKGRGGYTF
TGTGCCTGGAGTGTACTTAAGGGAAGAGGAGGCTACACCTTC
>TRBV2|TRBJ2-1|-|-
CASRRRTETYNEQFF
TGTGCCAGCAGACGAAGGACAGAAACCTACAATGAGCAGTTCTTC
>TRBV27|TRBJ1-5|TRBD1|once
CASSSRNRDRGNQPQHF
TGTGCCAGCAGTTCACGGAACCGGGACAGAGGTAATCAGCCCCAGCATTTT